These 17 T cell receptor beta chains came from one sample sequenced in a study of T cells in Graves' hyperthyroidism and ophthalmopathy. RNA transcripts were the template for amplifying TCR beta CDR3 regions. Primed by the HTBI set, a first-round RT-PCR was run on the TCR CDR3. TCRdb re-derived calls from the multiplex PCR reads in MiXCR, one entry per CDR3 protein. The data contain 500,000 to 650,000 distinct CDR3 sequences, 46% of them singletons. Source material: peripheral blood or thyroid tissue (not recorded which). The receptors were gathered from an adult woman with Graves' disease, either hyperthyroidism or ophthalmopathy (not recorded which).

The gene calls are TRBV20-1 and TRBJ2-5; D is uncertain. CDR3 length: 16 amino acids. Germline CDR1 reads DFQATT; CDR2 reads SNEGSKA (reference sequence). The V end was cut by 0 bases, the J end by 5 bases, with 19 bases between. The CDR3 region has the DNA TGCAGTGCTAGAGATCCGTTGGAGACCCAATGGGAGACCCAGTACTTC. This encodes CSARDPLETQWETQYF.

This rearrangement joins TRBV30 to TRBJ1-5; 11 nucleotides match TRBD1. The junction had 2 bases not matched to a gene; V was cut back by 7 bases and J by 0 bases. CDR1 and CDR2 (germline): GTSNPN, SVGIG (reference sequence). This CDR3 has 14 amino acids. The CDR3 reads CALGTGGSNQPQHF. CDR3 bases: TGTGCCTTAGGGACAGGGGGTAGCAATCAGCCCCAGCATTTT.

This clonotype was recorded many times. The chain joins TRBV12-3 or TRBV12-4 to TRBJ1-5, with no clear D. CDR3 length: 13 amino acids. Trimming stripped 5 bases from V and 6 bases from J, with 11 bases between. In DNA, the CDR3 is TGTGCCAGCAGTCGGGAAACCAGTCAGCCCCAGCATTTT. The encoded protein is CASSRETSQPQHF.

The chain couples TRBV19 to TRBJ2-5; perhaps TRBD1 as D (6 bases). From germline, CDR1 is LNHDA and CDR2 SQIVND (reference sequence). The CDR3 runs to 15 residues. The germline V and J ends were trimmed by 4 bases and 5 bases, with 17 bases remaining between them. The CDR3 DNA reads TGTGCCAGTAGTACCCGGGACACAGGGAAGGAGACCCAGTACTTC. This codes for CASSTRDTGKETQYF. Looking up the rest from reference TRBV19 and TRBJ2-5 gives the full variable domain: DGGITQSPKYLFRKEGQNVTLSCEQNLNHDAMYWYRQDPGQGLRLIYYSQIVNDFQKGDIAEGYSVSREKKESFPLTVTSAQKNPTAFYLCASSTRDTGKETQYFGPGTRLLVL.

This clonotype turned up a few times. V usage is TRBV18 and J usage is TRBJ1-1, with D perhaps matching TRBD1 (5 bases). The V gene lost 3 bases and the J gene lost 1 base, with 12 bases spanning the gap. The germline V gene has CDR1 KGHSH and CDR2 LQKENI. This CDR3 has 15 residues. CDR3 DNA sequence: TGTGCCAGCTCACCCAACGCGGGGACGAACACTGAAGCTTTCTTT. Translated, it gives CASSPNAGTNTEAFF. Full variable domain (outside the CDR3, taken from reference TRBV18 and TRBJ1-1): NAGVMQNPRHLVRRRGQEARLRCSPMKGHSHVYWYRQLPEEGLKFMVYLQKENIIDESGMPKERFSAEFPKEGPSILRIQQVVRGDSAAYFCASSPNAGTNTEAFFGQGTRLTVV.

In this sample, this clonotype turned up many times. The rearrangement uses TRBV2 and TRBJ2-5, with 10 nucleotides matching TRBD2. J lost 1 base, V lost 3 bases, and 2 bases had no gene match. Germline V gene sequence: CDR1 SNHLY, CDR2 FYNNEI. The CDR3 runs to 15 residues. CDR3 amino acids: CASSDRTSGQETQYF. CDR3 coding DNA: TGTGCCAGCAGTGATCGGACTAGCGGCCAAGAGACCCAGTACTTC.

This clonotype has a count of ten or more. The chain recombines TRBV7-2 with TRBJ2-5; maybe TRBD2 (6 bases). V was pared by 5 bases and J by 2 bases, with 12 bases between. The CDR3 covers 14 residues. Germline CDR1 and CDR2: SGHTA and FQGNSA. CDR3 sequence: CASSVGGEQETQYF. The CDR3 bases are TGTGCCAGCAGCGTCGGGGGTGAACAAGAGACCCAGTACTTC.

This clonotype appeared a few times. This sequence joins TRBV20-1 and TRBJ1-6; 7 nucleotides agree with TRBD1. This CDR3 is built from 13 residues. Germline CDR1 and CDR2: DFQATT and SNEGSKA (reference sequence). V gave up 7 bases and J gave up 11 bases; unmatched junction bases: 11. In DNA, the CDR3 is TGCAGTGTTAGGACAGGCCCTTTGGCACCCCTCCACTTT. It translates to CSVRTGPLAPLHF.

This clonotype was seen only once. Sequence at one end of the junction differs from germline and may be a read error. The CDR3 here is CASSYTTPGQGF. Here the CDR3 DNA reads TGTGCCAGCAGCTACACTACTCCGGGACAGGGGTTC. J is TRBJ2-7 and V is TRBV2; the match to TRBD1 covers 10 bases. Germline V gene data show CDR1 as SNHLY and CDR2 as FYNNEI. This CDR3 has 12 amino acids. Full variable domain (rest looked up from reference TRBV2 and TRBJ2-7): EPEVTQTPSHQVTQMGQEVILRCVPISNHLYFYWYRQILGQKVEFLVSFYNNEISEKSEIFDDQFSVERPDGSNFTLKIRSTKLEDSAMYFCASSYTTPGQGFGPGTRLTVT.

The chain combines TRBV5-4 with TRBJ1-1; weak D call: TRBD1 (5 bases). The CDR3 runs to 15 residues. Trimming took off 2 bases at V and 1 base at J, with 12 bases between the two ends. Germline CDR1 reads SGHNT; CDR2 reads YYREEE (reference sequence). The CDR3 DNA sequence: TGTGCCAGCAGCTTTGAAGGGGCTAAGAACACTGAAGCTTTCTTT. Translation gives CASSFEGAKNTEAFF.

The CDR3 protein is CSVDRGTSGRARETQYF. The CDR3 bases are TGCAGCGTTGATCGGGGGACTAGCGGGAGGGCCAGGGAGACCCAGTACTTC. The rearrangement joins TRBV29-1 to TRBJ2-5, with TRBD2 matching over 16 bases. This CDR3 is 17 amino acids long. Germline trimming cut 3 bases from V and 5 bases from J; bases unmatched to any gene: 9. CDR1 SQVTM and CDR2 ANQGSEA come from the germline V gene.

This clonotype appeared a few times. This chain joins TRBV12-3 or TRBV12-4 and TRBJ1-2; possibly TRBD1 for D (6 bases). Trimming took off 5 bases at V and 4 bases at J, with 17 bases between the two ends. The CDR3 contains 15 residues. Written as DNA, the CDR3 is TGTGCCAGCAGTCCCGGCCTCGGGGGGCCCTATGGCTACACCTTC. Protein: CASSPGLGGPYGYTF.

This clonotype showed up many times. The CDR3 here is CASSQWTGGNYGYTF. The CDR3 nucleotides read TGTGCCAGCAGCCAGTGGACAGGGGGCAACTATGGCTACACCTTC. V and J are TRBV7-9 and TRBJ1-2; TRBD1 agrees at 11 bases. Germline lookup yields CDR1 SEHNR and CDR2 FQNEAQ (reference sequence). Trimming cost V 5 bases and J 2 bases; bases outside gene matches: 4. CDR3 size: 15 residues.

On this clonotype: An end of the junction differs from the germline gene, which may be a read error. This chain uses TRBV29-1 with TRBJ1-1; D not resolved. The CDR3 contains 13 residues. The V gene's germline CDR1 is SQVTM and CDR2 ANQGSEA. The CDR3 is CSVESPENAEAFF. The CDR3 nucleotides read TGCAGCGTTGAAAGTCCAGAGAACGCTGAAGCTTTCTTT.

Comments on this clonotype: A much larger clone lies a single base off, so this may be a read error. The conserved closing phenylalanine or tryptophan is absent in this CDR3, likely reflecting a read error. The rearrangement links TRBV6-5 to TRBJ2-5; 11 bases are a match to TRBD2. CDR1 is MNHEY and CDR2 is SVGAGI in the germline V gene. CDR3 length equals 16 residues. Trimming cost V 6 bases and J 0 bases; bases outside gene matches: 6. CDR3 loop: CASSLTSGTYQETQYL. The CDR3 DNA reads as TGTGCCAGCAGCCTGACTAGCGGGACGTACCAAGAGACCCAGTACCTC.

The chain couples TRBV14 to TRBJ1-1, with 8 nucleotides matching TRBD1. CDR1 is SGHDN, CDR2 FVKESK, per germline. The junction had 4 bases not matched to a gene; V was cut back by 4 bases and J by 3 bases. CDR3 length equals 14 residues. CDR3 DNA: TGTGCCAGCAGCCGGGGACAGGAGGACACTGAAGCTTTCTTT. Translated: CASSRGQEDTEAFF.

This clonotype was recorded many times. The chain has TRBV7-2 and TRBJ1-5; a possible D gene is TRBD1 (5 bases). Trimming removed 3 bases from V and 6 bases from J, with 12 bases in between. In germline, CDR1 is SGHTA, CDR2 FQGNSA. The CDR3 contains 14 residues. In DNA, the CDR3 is TGTGCCAGCAGCTTCGGGGGGGAACCTCAGCCCCAGCATTTT. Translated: CASSFGGEPQPQHF.